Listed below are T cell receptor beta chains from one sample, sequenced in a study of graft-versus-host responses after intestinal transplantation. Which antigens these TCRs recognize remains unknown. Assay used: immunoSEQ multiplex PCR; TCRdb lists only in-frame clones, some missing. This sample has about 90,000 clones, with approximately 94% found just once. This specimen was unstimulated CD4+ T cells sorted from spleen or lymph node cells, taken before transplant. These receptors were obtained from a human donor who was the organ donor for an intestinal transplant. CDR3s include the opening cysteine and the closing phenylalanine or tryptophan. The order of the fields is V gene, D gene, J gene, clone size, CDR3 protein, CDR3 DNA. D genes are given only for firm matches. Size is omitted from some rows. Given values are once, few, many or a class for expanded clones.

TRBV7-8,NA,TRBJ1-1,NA,CASSLSWREGNTEAFF,TGTGCCAGCAGCTTATCATGGAGGGAGGGGAACACTGAAGCTTTCTTT
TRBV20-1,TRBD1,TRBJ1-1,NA,CRARGTEAFF,TGCAGGGCCAGGGGGACTGAAGCTTTCTTT
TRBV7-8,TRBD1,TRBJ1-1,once,CASSSGGQGNVNEAFF,TGTGCCAGCAGCTCCGGGGGACAGGGGAATGTTAATGAAGCTTTCTTT
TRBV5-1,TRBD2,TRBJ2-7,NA,CASSLALPPPGLAGTLTYEQYF,TGCGCCAGCAGCTTGGCCCTTCCCCCTCCAGGACTAGCGGGTACGCTGACCTACGAGCAGTACTTC
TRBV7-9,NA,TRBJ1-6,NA,CASSYDLYNSPLHF,TGTGCCAGCAGCTACGATTTATATAATTCACCCCTCCACTTT
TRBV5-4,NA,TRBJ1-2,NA,CASSLDINYGYTF,TGTGCCAGCAGCTTGGACATAAACTATGGCTACACCTTC
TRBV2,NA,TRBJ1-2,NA,CASSEGLIGFNYGYTF,TGTGCCAGCAGTGAGGGGTTAATAGGGTTTAACTATGGCTACACCTTC
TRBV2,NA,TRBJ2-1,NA,CASSVQSGTDEQFF,TGTGCCAGCAGTGTACAGAGTGGGACCGATGAGCAGTTCTTC
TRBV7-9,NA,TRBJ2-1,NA,CASSTEGRGIKRNEQFF,TGTGCCAGCAGCACAGAGGGAAGGGGGATCAAGAGGAATGAGCAGTTCTTC
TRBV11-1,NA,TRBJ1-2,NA,CASSRQGSNYGYTF,TGTGCCAGCAGCCGCCAGGGAAGTAACTATGGCTACACCTTC
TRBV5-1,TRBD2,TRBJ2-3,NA,CASSTIGGSTDTQYF,TGCGCCAGCAGTACGATCGGGGGGAGCACAGATACGCAGTATTTT
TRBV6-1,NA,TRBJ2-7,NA,CASSEAGVLREQYF,TGTGCCAGCAGTGAAGCAGGGGTCCTACGCGAGCAGTACTTC
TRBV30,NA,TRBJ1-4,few,CAWSQGFANEKLFF,TGTGCCTGGAGTCAGGGATTTGCTAATGAAAAACTGTTTTTT
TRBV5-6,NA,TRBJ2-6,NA,CASSGLGVSGVNVLTF,TGTGCCAGCAGCGGCCTCGGAGTCTCTGGGGTCAACGTCCTGACTTTC
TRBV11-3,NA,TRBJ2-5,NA,CASSLGLREVQETQYF,TGTGCCAGCAGCTTAGGTCTAAGGGAAGTTCAAGAGACCCAGTACTTC
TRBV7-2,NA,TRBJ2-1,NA,CASSSPEGNEQFF,TGTGCCAGCAGCTCCCCAGAGGGGAATGAGCAGTTCTTC
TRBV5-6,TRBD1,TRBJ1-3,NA,CASSLAPGGASGNTIYF,TGTGCCAGCAGCTTGGCGCCAGGGGGCGCCTCTGGAAACACCATATATTTT
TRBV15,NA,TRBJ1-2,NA,CATSRDTGFGYTF,TGTGCCACCAGCAGAGATACCGGATTCGGCTACACCTTC
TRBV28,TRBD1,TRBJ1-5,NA,CASSGGGGGNQPQHF,TGTGCCAGCAGTGGGGGAGGGGGCGGCAATCAGCCCCAGCATTTT
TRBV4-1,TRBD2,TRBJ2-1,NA,CASSQDRTSGYNEQFF,TGCGCCAGCAGCCAAGATCGGACTAGCGGTTACAATGAGCAGTTCTTC
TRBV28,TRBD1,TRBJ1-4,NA,CASSFPGQGGEKLFF,TGTGCCAGCAGTTTCCCGGGCCAGGGGGGTGAAAAACTGTTTTTT
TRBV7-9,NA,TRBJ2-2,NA,CASSRWDTGELFF,TGTGCCAGCTCCCGGTGGGACACCGGGGAGCTGTTTTTT
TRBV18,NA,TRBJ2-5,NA,CASSRTQETQYF,TGTGCCAGCTCACGAACACAAGAGACCCAGTACTTC
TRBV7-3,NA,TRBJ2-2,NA,CASSLGANTGELFF,TGTGCCAGCAGCTTGGGGGCGAACACCGGGGAGCTGTTTTTT
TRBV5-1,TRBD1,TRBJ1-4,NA,CASSWAPQGASEKLFF,TGCGCCAGCAGCTGGGCTCCACAGGGGGCGTCCGAAAAACTGTTTTTT
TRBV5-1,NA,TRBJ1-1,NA,CASSLQGNTEAFF,TGCGCCAGCAGCTTACAGGGGAACACTGAAGCTTTCTTT
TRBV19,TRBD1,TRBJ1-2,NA,CASSTQGAGYGYTF,TGTGCCAGTAGTACCCAGGGGGCCGGCTATGGCTACACCTTC
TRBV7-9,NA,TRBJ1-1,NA,CASSLSGNTEAFF,TGTGCCAGCAGCTTATCAGGGAACACTGAAGCTTTCTTT
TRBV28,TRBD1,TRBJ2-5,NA,CASRRTGVLVQETQYF,TGTGCCAGCAGGCGGACAGGGGTTCTCGTACAAGAGACCCAGTACTTC
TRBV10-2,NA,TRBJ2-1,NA,CASRDSSYNEQFF,TGCGCCAGCAGGGACAGCTCCTACAATGAGCAGTTCTTC
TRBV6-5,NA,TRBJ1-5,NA,CASSYSAGYQPQHF,TGTGCCAGCAGTTACTCTGCCGGGTATCAGCCCCAGCATTTT
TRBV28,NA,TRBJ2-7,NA,CASSSPYEQYF,TGTGCCAGCAGTTCTCCCTACGAGCAGTACTTC
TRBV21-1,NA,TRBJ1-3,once,CASSKDRRTRRNTIYF,TGTGCCAGCAGCAAAGATCGTCGGACTAGGCGAAACACCATATATTTT
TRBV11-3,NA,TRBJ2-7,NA,CASSRLGEQYF,TGTGCCAGCTCAAGACTGGGCGAGCAGTACTTC
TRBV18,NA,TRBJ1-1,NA,CASSPGQEMNTEAFF,TGTGCCAGCTCACCAGGGCAGGAGATGAACACTGAAGCTTTCTTT
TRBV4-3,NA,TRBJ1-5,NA,CASSQVLGQGHQPQHF,TGCGCCAGCAGCCAAGTTCTGGGCCAGGGCCATCAGCCCCAGCATTTT
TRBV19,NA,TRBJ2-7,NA,CASSTPGGKNEQYF,TGTGCCAGTAGTACCCCGGGGGGCAAGAACGAGCAGTACTTC
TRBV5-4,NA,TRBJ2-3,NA,CASSLGRDTQYF,TGTGCCAGCAGCTTGGGACGAGATACGCAGTATTTT
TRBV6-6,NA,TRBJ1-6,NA,CASSYMFSPLHF,TGTGCCAGCAGTTACATGTTCTCACCCCTCCACTTT
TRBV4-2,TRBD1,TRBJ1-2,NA,CASSHLGTGAKDGYTF,TGTGCCAGCAGCCACCTGGGGACAGGGGCAAAGGATGGCTACACCTTC
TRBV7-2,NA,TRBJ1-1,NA,CASSLQMNTEAFF,TGTGCCAGCAGCTTACAGATGAACACTGAAGCTTTCTTT
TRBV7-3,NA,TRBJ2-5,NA,CASSSYYQETQYF,TGTGCCAGCAGCTCATATTACCAAGAGACCCAGTACTTC
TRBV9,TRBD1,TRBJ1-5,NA,CASSELMTGGAQHF,TGTGCCAGCAGCGAACTGATGACAGGGGGGGCCCAGCATTTT
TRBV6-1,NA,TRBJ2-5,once,CASSSTGPETQYF,TGTGCCAGCAGTTCAACAGGCCCAGAGACCCAGTACTTC
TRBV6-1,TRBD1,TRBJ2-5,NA,CASSEGGQVVRQETQYF,TGTGCCAGCAGTGAAGGAGGACAGGTCGTACGTCAAGAGACCCAGTACTTC
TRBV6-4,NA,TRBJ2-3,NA,CASRKDGATDTQYF,TGTGCCAGCAGGAAGGACGGGGCAACAGATACGCAGTATTTT
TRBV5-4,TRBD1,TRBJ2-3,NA,CASSLHRGASTDTQYF,TGTGCCAGCAGCTTGCACAGGGGCGCGAGCACAGATACGCAGTATTTT
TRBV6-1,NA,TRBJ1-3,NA,CASSEAGRAGGNTIYF,TGTGCCAGCAGTGAAGCGGGCAGGGCAGGTGGAAACACCATATATTTT
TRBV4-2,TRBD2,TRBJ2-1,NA,CASSQRTSGEDEQFF,TGTGCCAGCAGCCAAAGGACTAGCGGGGAGGATGAGCAGTTCTTC
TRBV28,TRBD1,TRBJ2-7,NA,CASSYGTGYSYEQYF,TGTGCCAGCAGTTATGGGACAGGCTACTCCTACGAGCAGTACTTC
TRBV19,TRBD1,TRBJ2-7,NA,CASSTYGQGSYEQYF,TGTGCCAGTAGTACCTACGGACAGGGAAGCTACGAGCAGTACTTC
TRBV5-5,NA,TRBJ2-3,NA,CASSKGQFTDTQYF,TGTGCCAGCAGCAAAGGACAGTTCACAGATACGCAGTATTTT
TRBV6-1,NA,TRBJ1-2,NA,CASSEGGSNYGYTF,TGTGCCAGCAGTGAGGGAGGAAGTAACTATGGCTACACCTTC
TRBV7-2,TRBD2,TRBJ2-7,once,CASSHSGGLSYEQYF,TGTGCCAGCAGCCATAGCGGGGGGTTATCCTACGAGCAGTACTTC
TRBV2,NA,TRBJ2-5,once,CASSEGEFETQYF,TGTGCCAGCAGTGAAGGGGAGTTTGAGACCCAGTACTTC
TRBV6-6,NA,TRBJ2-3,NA,CASNPNFGQSDTQYF,TGTGCCAGCAACCCCAATTTTGGACAGTCAGATACGCAGTATTTT
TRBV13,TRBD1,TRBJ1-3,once,CASSPLGTGGANTIYF,TGTGCCAGCAGCCCACTTGGGACAGGGGGCGCGAACACCATATATTTT